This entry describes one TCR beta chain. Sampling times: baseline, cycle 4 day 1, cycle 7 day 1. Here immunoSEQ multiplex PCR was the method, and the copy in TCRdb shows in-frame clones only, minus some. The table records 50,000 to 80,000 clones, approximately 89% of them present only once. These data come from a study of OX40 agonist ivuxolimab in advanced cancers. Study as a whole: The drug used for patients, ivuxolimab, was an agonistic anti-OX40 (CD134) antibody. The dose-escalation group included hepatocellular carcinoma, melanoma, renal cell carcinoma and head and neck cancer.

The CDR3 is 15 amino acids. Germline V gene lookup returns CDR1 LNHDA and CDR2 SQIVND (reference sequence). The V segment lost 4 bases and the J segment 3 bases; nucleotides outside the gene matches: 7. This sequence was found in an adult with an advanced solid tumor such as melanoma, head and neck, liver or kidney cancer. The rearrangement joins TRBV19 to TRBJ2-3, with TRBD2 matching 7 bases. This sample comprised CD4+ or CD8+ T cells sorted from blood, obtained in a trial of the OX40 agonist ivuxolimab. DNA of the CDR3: TGTGCCAGTAGTACCGGGACTATTAGGACAGATACGCAGTATTTT. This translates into CASSTGTIRTDTQYF.